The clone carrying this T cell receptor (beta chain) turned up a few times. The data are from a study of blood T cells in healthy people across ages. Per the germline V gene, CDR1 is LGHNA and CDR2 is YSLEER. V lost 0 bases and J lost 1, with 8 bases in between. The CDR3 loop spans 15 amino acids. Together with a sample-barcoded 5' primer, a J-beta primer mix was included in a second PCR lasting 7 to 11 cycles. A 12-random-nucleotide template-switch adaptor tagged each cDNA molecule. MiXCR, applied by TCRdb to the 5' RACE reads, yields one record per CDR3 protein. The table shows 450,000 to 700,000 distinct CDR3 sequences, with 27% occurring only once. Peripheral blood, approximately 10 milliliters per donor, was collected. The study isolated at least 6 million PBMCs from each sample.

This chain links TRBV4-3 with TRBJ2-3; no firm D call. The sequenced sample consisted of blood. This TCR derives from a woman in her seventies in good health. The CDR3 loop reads CASSQDITGTDTQYF. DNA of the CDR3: TGCGCCAGCAGCCAAGACATCACCGGCACAGATACGCAGTATTTT.